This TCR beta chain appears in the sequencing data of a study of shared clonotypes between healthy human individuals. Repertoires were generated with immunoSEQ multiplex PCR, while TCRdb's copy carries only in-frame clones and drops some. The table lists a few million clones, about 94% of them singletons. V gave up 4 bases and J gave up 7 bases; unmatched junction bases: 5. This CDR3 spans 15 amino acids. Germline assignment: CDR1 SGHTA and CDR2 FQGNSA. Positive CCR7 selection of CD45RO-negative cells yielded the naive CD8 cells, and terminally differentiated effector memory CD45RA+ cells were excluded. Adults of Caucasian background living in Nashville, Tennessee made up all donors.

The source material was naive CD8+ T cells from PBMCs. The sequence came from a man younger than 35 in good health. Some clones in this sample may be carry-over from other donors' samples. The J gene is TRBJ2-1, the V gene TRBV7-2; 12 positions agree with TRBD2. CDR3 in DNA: TGTGCCAGCAGCTCCCTAGCGGGAGGGTTGAATGAGCAGTTCTTC. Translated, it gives CASSSLAGGLNEQFF. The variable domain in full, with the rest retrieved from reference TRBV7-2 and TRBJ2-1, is GAGVSQSPSNKVTEKGKDVELRCDPISGHTALYWYRQSLGQGLEFLIYFQGNSAPDKSGLPSDRFSAERTGGSVSTLTIQRTQQEDSAVYLCASSSLAGGLNEQFFGPGTRLTVL.